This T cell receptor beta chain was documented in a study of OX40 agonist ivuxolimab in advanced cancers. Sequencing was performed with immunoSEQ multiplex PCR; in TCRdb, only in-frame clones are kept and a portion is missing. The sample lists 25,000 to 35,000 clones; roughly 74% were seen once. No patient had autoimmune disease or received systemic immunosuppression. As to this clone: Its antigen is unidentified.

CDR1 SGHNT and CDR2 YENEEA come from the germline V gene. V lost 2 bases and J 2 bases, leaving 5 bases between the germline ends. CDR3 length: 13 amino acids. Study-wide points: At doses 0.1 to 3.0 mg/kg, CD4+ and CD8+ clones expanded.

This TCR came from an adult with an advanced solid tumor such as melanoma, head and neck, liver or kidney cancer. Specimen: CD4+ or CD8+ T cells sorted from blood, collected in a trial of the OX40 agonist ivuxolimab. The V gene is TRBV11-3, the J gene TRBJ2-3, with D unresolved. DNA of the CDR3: TGTGCCAGCAGCTTAAGGCACACAGATACGCAGTATTTT. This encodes CASSLRHTDTQYF. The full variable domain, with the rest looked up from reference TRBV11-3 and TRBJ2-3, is EAGVVQSPRYKIIEKKQPVAFWCNPISGHNTLYWYLQNLGQGPELLIRYENEEAVDDSQLPKDRFSAERLKGVDSTLKIQPAELGDSAVYLCASSLRHTDTQYFGPGTRLTVL.